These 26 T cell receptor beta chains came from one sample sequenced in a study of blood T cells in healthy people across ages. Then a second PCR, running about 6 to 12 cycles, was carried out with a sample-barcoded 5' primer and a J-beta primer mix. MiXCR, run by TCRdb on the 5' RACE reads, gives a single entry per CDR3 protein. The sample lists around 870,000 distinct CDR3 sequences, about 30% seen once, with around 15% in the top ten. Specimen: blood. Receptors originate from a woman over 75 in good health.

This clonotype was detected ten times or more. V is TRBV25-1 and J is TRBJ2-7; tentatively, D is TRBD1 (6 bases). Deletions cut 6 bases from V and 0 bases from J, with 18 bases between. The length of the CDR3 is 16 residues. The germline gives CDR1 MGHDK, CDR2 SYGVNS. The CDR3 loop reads CASRGTRGLTSYEQYF. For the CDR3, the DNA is TGTGCCAGCAGGGGGACAAGAGGTCTGACCTCCTACGAGCAGTACTTC.

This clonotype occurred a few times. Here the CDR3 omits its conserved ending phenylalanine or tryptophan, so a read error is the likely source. In DNA form, the CDR3 reads TGTGCCAGCTCACCACAGGGGCAAGGGGACGACAATGAGCAGTTCTTG. Protein sequence: CASSPQGQGDDNEQFL. The chain uses TRBV18 and TRBJ2-1; D is tentatively TRBD1 or TRBD2 (5 bases each). Trimming pared 1 base from V and 5 bases from J, leaving 15 bases between. The CDR3 sequence is 16 residues long. CDR1 KGHSH and CDR2 LQKENI come from the germline V gene.

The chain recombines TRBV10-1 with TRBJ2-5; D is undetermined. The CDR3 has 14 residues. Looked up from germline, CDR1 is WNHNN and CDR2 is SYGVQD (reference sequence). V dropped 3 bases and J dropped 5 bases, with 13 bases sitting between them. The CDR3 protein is CASSEGSRRETQYF. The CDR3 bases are TGCGCCAGCAGTGAAGGGTCCCGCCGGGAGACCCAGTACTTC.

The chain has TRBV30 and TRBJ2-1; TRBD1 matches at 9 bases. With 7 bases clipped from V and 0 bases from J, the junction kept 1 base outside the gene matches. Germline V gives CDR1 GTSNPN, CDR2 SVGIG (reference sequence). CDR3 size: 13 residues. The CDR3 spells CALTGGSYNEQFF. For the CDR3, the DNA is TGTGCCTTGACAGGGGGCTCCTACAATGAGCAGTTCTTC.

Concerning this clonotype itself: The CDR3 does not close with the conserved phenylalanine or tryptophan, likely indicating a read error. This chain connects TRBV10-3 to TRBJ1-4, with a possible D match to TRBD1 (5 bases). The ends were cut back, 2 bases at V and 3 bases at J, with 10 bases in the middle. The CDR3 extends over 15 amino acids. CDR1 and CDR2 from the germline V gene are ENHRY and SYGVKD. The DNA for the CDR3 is TGTGCCATCAGTGAGGGGGCAGGATCTAATGAAAAACTGTTTTGT. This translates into CAISEGAGSNEKLFC.

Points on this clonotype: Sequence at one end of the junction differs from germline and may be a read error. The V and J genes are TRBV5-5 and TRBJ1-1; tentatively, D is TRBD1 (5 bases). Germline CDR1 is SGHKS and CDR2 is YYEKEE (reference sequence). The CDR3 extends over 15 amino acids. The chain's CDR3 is CASGFVRTLNTEAFF. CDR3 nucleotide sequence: TGTGCCAGCGGCTTTGTTCGGACATTGAACACTGAAGCTTTCTTT.

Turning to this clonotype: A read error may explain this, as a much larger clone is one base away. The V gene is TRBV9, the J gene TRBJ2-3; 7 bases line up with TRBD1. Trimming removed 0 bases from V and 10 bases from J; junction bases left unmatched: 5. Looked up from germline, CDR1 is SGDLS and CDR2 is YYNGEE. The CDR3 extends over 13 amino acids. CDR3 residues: CASSVAQGDAQYF. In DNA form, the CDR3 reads TGTGCCAGCAGCGTAGCTCAGGGGGATGCGCAGTATTTT.

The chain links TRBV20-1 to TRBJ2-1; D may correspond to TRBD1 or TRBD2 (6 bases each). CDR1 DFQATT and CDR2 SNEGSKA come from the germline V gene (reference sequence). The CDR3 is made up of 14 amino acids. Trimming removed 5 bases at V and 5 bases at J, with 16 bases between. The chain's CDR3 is CSALGGYTHNEQFF. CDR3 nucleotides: TGCAGTGCTCTCGGGGGCTACACACACAATGAGCAGTTCTTC.

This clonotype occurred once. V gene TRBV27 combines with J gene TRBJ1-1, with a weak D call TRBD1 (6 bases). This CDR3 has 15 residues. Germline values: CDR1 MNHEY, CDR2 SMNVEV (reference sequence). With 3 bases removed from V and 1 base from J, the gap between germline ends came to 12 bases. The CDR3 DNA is TGTGCCAGCAGTTTCCTAGGGGGGGCGAACACTGAAGCTTTCTTT. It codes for CASSFLGGANTEAFF.

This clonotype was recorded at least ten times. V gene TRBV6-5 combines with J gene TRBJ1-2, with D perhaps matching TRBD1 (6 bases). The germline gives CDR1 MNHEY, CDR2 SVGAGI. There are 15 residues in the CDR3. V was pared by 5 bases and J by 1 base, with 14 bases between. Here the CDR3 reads CASSRPGHLNYGYTF. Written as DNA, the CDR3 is TGTGCCAGCAGTCGTCCGGGACATCTTAACTATGGCTACACCTTC.

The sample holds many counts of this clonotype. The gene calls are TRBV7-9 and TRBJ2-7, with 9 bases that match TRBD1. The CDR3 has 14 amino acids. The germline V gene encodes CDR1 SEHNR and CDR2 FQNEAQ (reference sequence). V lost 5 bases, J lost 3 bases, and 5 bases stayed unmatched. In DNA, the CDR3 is TGTGCCAGCAGCCATCCGGGACAGGGCTACGAGCAGTACTTC. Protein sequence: CASSHPGQGYEQYF.

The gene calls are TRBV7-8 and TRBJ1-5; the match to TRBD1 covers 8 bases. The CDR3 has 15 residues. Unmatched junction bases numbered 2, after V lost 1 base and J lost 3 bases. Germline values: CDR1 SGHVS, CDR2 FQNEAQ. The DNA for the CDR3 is TGTGCCAGCAGCTTAGACAGGGGGGTCAATCAGCCCCAGCATTTT. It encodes CASSLDRGVNQPQHF. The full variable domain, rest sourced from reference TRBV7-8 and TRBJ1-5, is GAGVSQSPRYKVAKRGQDVALRCDPISGHVSLFWYQQALGQGPEFLTYFQNEAQLDKSGLPSDRFFAERPEGSVSTLKIQRTQQEDSAVYLCASSLDRGVNQPQHFGDGTRLSIL.

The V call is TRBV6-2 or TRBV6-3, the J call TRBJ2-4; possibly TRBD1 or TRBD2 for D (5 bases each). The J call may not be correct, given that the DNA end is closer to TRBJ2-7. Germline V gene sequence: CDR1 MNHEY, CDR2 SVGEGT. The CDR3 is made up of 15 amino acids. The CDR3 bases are TGTGCCAGCAGTTGCTCAGGGACCCAAGTGAACGAGCAGTACTTC. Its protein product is CASSCSGTQVNEQYF.

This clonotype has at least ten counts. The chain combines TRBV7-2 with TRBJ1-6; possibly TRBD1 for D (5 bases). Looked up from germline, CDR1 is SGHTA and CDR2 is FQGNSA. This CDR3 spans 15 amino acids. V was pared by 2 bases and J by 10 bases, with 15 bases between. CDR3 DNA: TGTGCCAGCAGCTTATCGACCGGACAACCCTCACCCCTCCACTTT. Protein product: CASSLSTGQPSPLHF. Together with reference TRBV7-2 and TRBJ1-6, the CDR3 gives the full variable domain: GAGVSQSPSNKVTEKGKDVELRCDPISGHTALYWYRQSLGQGLEFLIYFQGNSAPDKSGLPSDRFSAERTGGSVSTLTIQRTQQEDSAVYLCASSLSTGQPSPLHFGNGTRLTVT.

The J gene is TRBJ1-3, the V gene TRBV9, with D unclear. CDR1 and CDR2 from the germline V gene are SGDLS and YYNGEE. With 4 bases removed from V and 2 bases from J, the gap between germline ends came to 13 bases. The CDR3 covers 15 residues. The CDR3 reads CASSPSPGTGNTIYF. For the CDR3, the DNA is TGTGCCAGCAGCCCCTCGCCTGGTACTGGAAACACCATATATTTT.

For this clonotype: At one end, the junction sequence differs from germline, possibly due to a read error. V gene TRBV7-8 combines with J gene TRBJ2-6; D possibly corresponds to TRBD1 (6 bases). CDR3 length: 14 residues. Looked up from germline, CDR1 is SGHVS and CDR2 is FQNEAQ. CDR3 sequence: CASRIGVGANVRTF. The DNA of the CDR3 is TGTGCCAGCAGGATCGGCGTGGGGGCCAACGTCCGGACTTTC.

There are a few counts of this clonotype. The CDR3 is CSARTGGFNQPQHF. The CDR3 nucleotides are TGCAGTGCAAGGACAGGGGGCTTCAATCAGCCCCAGCATTTT. J is TRBJ1-5 and V is TRBV20-1; 11 positions match TRBD1. The CDR3 sequence is 14 residues long. The V gene end was trimmed by 6 bases and the J gene end by 3 bases; junction bases not matched to a gene: 4. Germline CDR1 reads DFQATT; CDR2 reads SNEGSKA (reference sequence).

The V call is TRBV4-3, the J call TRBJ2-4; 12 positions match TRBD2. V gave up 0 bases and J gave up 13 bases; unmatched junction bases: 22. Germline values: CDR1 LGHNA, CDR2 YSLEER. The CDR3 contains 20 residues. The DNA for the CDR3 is TGCGCCAGCAGCCAAGAACGAAGTCGGCTAGCGGGGGGGATTTACAATGAGCAGTACTTC. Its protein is CASSQERSRLAGGIYNEQYF.

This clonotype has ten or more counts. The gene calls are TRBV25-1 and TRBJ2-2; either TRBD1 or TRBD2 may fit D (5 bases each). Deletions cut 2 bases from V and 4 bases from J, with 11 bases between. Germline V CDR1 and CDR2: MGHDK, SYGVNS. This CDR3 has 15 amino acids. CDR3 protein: CASSEGGERTGELFF. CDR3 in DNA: TGTGCCAGCAGTGAAGGGGGAGAACGCACCGGGGAGCTGTTTTTT. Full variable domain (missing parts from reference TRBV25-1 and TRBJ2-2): EADIYQTPRYLVIGTGKKITLECSQTMGHDKMYWYQQDPGMELHLIHYSYGVNSTEKGDLSSESTVSRIRTEHFPLTLESARPSHTSQYLCASSEGGERTGELFFGEGSRLTVL.

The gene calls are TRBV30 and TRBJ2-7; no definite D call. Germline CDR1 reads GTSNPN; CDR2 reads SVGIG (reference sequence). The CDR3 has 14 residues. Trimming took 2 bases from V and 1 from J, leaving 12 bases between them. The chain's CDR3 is CAWSCSERSYEQYF. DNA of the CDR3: TGTGCCTGGAGTTGCAGTGAACGGTCCTACGAGCAGTACTTC.

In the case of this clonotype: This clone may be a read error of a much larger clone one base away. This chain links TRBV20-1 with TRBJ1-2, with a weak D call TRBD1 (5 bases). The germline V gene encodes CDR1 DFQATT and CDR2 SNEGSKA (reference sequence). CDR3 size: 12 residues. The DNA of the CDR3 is TGCGGTGCTCCTGACAGCAGTTATGGCTACACCTTC. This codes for CGAPDSSYGYTF.

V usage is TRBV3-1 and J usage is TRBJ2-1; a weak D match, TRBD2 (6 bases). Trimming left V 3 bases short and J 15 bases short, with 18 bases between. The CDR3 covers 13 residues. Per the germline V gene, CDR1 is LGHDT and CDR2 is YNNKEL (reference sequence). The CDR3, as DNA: TGTGCCAGCAGCCACCTTTCAACGGGGGAGGTGTTCTTC. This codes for CASSHLSTGEVFF.

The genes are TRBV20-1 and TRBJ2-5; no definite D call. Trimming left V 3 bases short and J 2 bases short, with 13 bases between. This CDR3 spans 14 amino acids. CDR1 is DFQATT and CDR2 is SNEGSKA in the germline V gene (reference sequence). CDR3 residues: CSASWYRPQETQYF. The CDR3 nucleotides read TGCAGTGCTAGTTGGTATAGACCACAAGAGACCCAGTACTTC.

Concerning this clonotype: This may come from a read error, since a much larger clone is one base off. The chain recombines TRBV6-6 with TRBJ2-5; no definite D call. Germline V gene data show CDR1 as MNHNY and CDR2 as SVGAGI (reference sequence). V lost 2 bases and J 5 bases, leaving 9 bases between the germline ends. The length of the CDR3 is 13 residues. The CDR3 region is CASSYPTSETQYF. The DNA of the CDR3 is TGTGCCAGCAGTTACCCGACTTCGGAGACCCAGTACTTC.

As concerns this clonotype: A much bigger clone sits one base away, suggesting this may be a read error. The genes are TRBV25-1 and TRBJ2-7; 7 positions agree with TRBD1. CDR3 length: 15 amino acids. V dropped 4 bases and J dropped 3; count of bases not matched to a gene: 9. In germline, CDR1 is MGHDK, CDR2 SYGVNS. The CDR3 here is CASSGAQGQGYEQYF. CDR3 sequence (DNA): TGTGCCAGCAGTGGAGCACAGGGGCAAGGCTACGAGCAGTACTTC.

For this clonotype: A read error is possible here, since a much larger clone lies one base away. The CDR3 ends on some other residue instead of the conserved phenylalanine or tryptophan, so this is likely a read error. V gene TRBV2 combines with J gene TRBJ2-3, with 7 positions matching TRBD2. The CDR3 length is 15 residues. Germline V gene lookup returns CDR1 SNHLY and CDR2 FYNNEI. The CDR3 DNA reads TGTGCCAGCAGTGAAACCGGACTAGGCACCGATACGCAGTATTTG. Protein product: CASSETGLGTDTQYL.